These 30 T cell receptor beta chains came from one sample sequenced in a study of OX40 agonist ivuxolimab in advanced cancers. The table came from immunoSEQ multiplex PCR; TCRdb's copy has only in-frame clones and leaves some out. The data hold more than 20,000 clones, with 88% observed a single time. Sequenced material: CD4+ or CD8+ T cells sorted from blood, taken in a trial of the OX40 agonist ivuxolimab. The receptors here all came from an adult with an advanced solid tumor such as melanoma, head and neck, liver or kidney cancer.

This chain joins TRBV27 and TRBJ2-4; TRBD2 agrees at 8 bases. The CDR3 loop spans 15 amino acids. V shed 4 bases and J 0 bases; nucleotides not matched to a gene: 2. Germline V gene data show CDR1 as MNHEY and CDR2 as SMNVEV (reference sequence). The CDR3 here is CASSSGGVAKNIQYF. The CDR3 DNA reads as TGTGCCAGCAGTTCCGGGGGGGTAGCCAAAAACATTCAGTACTTC.

The chain recombines TRBV7-9 with TRBJ1-4; D unclear. CDR3 size: 16 residues. V was trimmed by 5 bases and J by 8 bases, leaving 21 bases between them. From germline, CDR1 is SEHNR and CDR2 FQNEAQ (reference sequence). The CDR3 loop is CASSPLTEKDGEKLFF. As DNA, the CDR3 is TGTGCCAGCAGCCCCTTGACCGAGAAGGATGGGGAAAAACTGTTTTTT.

J is TRBJ1-1 and V is TRBV2; D call uncertain. The germline gives CDR1 SNHLY, CDR2 FYNNEI. V lost 8 bases to trimming and J lost 1 base, with 17 bases between them. CDR3 length: 15 residues. This CDR3 reads CASFWSWSRNTEAFF. The DNA for the CDR3 is TGTGCCAGCTTCTGGTCGTGGAGTCGGAACACTGAAGCTTTCTTT.

V and J are TRBV27 and TRBJ1-1, with 7 bases fitting TRBD1. Germline CDR1 is MNHEY and CDR2 is SMNVEV (reference sequence). This CDR3 comprises 14 residues. The V and J ends lost 2 bases and 1 base, in that order; junction bases with no gene match: 1. The CDR3 reads CASSLNRGNTEAFF. CDR3 sequence (DNA): TGTGCCAGCAGTTTAAACAGGGGGAACACTGAAGCTTTCTTT.

CDR3 DNA: TGTGCCACCAGTGCGAACACTGAAGCTTTCTTT. Residues: CATSANTEAFF. V usage is TRBV15 and J usage is TRBJ1-1; no definite D call. The CDR3 contains 11 residues. Germline V CDR1 and CDR2: LNHNV, YYDKDF (reference sequence). The V end was cut by 6 bases, the J end by 1 base, with 3 bases between.

This clone has a single count. The chain is built from TRBV29-1 and TRBJ1-1, with D tentatively TRBD1 (5 bases). Trimming removed 3 bases at V and 5 bases at J, with 22 bases between. Germline V lookup: CDR1 SQVTM, CDR2 ANQGSEA. The CDR3 spans 16 residues. The CDR3 sequence: CSVDPRDFLGGTEAFF. The CDR3 DNA follows: TGCAGCGTTGACCCCCGGGACTTCCTGGGGGGGACTGAAGCTTTCTTT.

Here the CDR3 reads CASSSTGTGEREPQHF. CDR3 DNA: TGTGCCAGCAGTTCAACCGGGACAGGGGAGAGGGAGCCCCAGCATTTT. The V and J genes are TRBV6-5 and TRBJ1-5, with 10 bases lining up with TRBD1. Trimming removed 4 bases from V and 8 bases from J; junction bases left unmatched: 11. This CDR3 spans 16 amino acids. The germline gives CDR1 MNHEY, CDR2 SVGAGI.

The chain uses TRBV5-1 and TRBJ2-1; D uncertain. V lost 3 bases, J lost 8 bases, and 6 bases lay in between. Germline lookup yields CDR1 SGHRS and CDR2 YFSETQ. This CDR3 is built from 11 residues. CDR3 coding DNA: TGCGCCAGCAGCTCTGGGGATGAGCAGTTCTTC. Its translation is CASSSGDEQFF.

V gene TRBV11-3 combines with J gene TRBJ2-7, with a tentative D call TRBD2 (5 bases). Trimming took 3 bases from V and 0 from J, leaving 12 bases between them. Germline V CDR1 and CDR2: SGHNT, YENEEA. There are 15 residues in the CDR3. The chain's CDR3 is CASSLESGISYEQYF. For the CDR3, the DNA is TGTGCCAGCAGCTTGGAGTCGGGAATCTCCTACGAGCAGTACTTC.

The chain has TRBV12-5 and TRBJ2-7; tentatively, D is TRBD1 (6 bases). Looked up from germline, CDR1 is LGHNT and CDR2 is FRNRAP. With 4 bases removed from V and 5 bases from J, the gap between germline ends came to 15 bases. CDR3 length: 14 amino acids. CDR3 in amino acids: CASGSTGVHHEQYF. CDR3 DNA: TGTGCTAGTGGTTCGACAGGAGTTCACCACGAGCAGTACTTC. Looking up the rest from reference TRBV12-5 and TRBJ2-7 gives the full variable domain: DARVTQTPRHKVTEMGQEVTMRCQPILGHNTVFWYRQTMMQGLELLAYFRNRAPLDDSGMPKDRFSAEMPDATLATLKIQPSEPRDSAVYFCASGSTGVHHEQYFGPGTRLTVT.

A remark on this clone: Germline is not matched at one junction end, which may reflect a read error. In the same sample, other DNA sequences code for this CDR3. This rearrangement joins TRBV29-1 to TRBJ2-5; D may be TRBD1 (6 bases). The CDR3 extends over 15 amino acids. Germline V CDR1 and CDR2: SQVTM, ANQGSEA. CDR3 DNA sequence: TGCAGCGTTGAATTGGGGGCGGGTTACCAAGAGACTCAGTACTTC. Encoded protein: CSVELGAGYQETQYF.

This CDR3 reads CASGSNQPQHF. The CDR3 nucleotides read TGTGCCAGCGGCAGCAATCAGCCCCAGCATTTT. This rearrangement joins TRBV6-6 to TRBJ1-5, with D uncertain. The CDR3 is 11 amino acids. V was pared by 8 bases and J by 1 base, with 3 bases between. Germline CDR1 is MNHNY and CDR2 is SVGAGI (reference sequence).

V usage is TRBV7-8 and J usage is TRBJ1-2; D remains ambiguous. Trimming shortened V by 5 bases and J by 6 bases, and 10 bases separated the two germline ends. In germline, CDR1 is SGHVS, CDR2 FQNEAQ. CDR3 length equals 12 residues. The CDR3, as DNA: TGTGCCAGCAGCCCGGGCCTTGATGGCTACACCTTC. This codes for CASSPGLDGYTF.

The chain joins TRBV19 to TRBJ1-1; 8 nucleotides match TRBD1. Looked up from germline, CDR1 is LNHDA and CDR2 is SQIVND (reference sequence). The CDR3 loop spans 13 amino acids. J gave up 6 bases and V 7 bases, and 7 bases lay outside the gene matches. The CDR3 loop reads CASTGQGAAEAFF. The CDR3 DNA sequence: TGTGCCAGTACGGGGCAGGGGGCGGCTGAAGCTTTCTTT.

In its sample, this clone was seen once. The chain couples TRBV5-1 to TRBJ2-7; D not certain. Germline CDR1 SGHRS, CDR2 YFSETQ. V lost 5 bases to trimming and J lost 4 bases, with 10 bases between them. The CDR3 sequence is 12 residues long. For the CDR3, the DNA is TGCGCCAGCAGTTCCGGGCCTTACGAGCAGTACTTC. Protein sequence: CASSSGPYEQYF.

The genes are TRBV28 and TRBJ1-4; possible D gene TRBD1, 5 bases. V was pared by 5 bases and J by 2 bases, with 15 bases between. The CDR3 sequence is 16 residues long. Germline lookup yields CDR1 MDHEN and CDR2 SYDVKM. The chain's CDR3 is CASSQGQGVTNEKLFF. In DNA, the CDR3 is TGTGCCAGCAGTCAAGGGCAGGGTGTCACTAATGAAAAACTGTTTTTT.

V usage is TRBV27 and J usage is TRBJ1-2; D gene uncertain. This CDR3 is 14 amino acids long. The germline V and J ends were trimmed by 2 bases and 4 bases, with 11 bases remaining between them. Germline V gene lookup returns CDR1 MNHEY and CDR2 SMNVEV (reference sequence). CDR3 bases: TGTGCCAGCAGTTTACAAGGAGGTGCCTATGGCTACACCTTC. This gives the protein CASSLQGGAYGYTF.

This sequence joins TRBV13 and TRBJ2-1, with TRBD2 matching over 13 bases. The V gene's germline CDR1 is PRHDT and CDR2 FYEKMQ (reference sequence). V was clipped by 7 bases and J by 5 bases; unmatched bases: 5. The CDR3 runs to 15 residues. CDR3 nucleotide sequence: TGTGCCAGCAACCCCGGACTAGCGGGGGACAATGAGCAGTTCTTC. Its protein is CASNPGLAGDNEQFF.

A few counts support this clone. This chain connects TRBV11-3 to TRBJ1-5; D is undetermined. CDR3 size: 14 residues. Germline V gene data show CDR1 as SGHNT and CDR2 as YENEEA. Trimming left V 1 base short and J 3 bases short, with 7 bases between. The CDR3 region has the DNA TGTGCCAGCAGCTTAGGCGGGAACAATCAGCCCCAGCATTTT. Protein: CASSLGGNNQPQHF.

This rearrangement joins TRBV9 to TRBJ2-6, with D hard to call. CDR3 length: 14 amino acids. The V end lost 4 bases, the J end lost 3 bases, and 8 bases lay between the germline ends. Germline V gene data show CDR1 as SGDLS and CDR2 as YYNGEE. The CDR3 DNA reads as TGTGCCAGCAGCCCACGGTATGGGGCCAACGTCCTGACTTTC. Translated, it gives CASSPRYGANVLTF.

The CDR3 region has the DNA TGTGCCAGCACCCCCGGGGGGGGAGGTCAGCCCCAGCATTTT. Translated: CASTPGGGGQPQHF. The V gene is TRBV6-5, the J gene TRBJ1-5; TRBD1 might be the D (5 bases). The CDR3 extends over 14 amino acids. Between the trimmed V and J ends, which lost 7 bases and 6 bases, there was a span of 16 bases. Germline-derived CDR1 and CDR2 are MNHEY and SVGAGI.

This rearrangement joins TRBV11-2 to TRBJ2-1; maybe TRBD2 (5 bases). Germline values: CDR1 SGHAT, CDR2 FQNNGV. The V end lost 5 bases, the J end lost 10 bases, and 21 bases lay between the germline ends. This CDR3 contains 15 residues. CDR3 protein: CASSRRRTVGGEQFF. The DNA of the CDR3 is TGTGCCAGCAGCCGAAGAAGAACAGTGGGCGGGGAGCAGTTCTTC.

V is TRBV4-1 and J is TRBJ2-7, with 7 bases identical to TRBD2. In germline, CDR1 is MGHRA, CDR2 YSYEKL. The CDR3 totals 15 residues. The ends lost 5 bases at V and 2 bases at J; junction bases unmatched: 9. CDR3 amino acids: CASSYVEGGTYEQYF. The CDR3 nucleotides read TGCGCCAGCAGCTACGTGGAGGGAGGGACCTACGAGCAGTACTTC.

V gene TRBV4-1 combines with J gene TRBJ1-1; D call uncertain. Trimming removed 3 bases from V and 5 bases from J, with 7 bases in between. The CDR3 has 12 amino acids. Germline V gene sequence: CDR1 MGHRA, CDR2 YSYEKL. In nucleotides, the CDR3 is TGCGCCAGCAGCCAGTTCGGGACTGAAGCTTTCTTT. Amino acids: CASSQFGTEAFF.

The genes are TRBV30 and TRBJ2-1, with 13 bases that match TRBD2. V was clipped by 1 base and J by 5 bases; unmatched bases: 2. The CDR3 totals 15 residues. Germline V CDR1 and CDR2: GTSNPN, SVGIG (reference sequence). The CDR3 sequence: CAWSELAGGDNEQFF. The CDR3 region has the DNA TGTGCCTGGAGTGAACTAGCGGGAGGGGACAATGAGCAGTTCTTC.

The chain uses TRBV6-1 and TRBJ1-6; the match to TRBD1 covers 7 bases. The V gene end was trimmed by 8 bases and the J gene end by 10 bases; junction bases not matched to a gene: 8. Germline-derived CDR1 and CDR2 are MNHNS and SASEGT. The CDR3 runs to 13 residues. The CDR3 nucleotides are TGTGCCAGCGACGGGACAGAGGGGTCACCCCTCCACTTT. It is translated as CASDGTEGSPLHF.

The chain uses TRBV7-8 and TRBJ2-5, with D unresolved. The V end lost 4 bases, the J end lost 11 bases, and 17 bases lay between the germline ends. The germline CDR1 and CDR2 sequences are SGHVS and FQNEAQ. This CDR3 has 13 amino acids. The CDR3 protein is CASSSPRLGRQYF. In nucleotides, the CDR3 is TGTGCCAGCAGCTCCCCACGTCTCGGCAGGCAGTACTTC. The whole variable domain, remainder taken from reference TRBV7-8 and TRBJ2-5, is GAGVSQSPRYKVAKRGQDVALRCDPISGHVSLFWYQQALGQGPEFLTYFQNEAQLDKSGLPSDRFFAERPEGSVSTLKIQRTQQEDSAVYLCASSSPRLGRQYFGPGTRLLVL.

The V gene is TRBV15, the J gene TRBJ2-7; TRBD2 might be the D (5 bases). Trimming stripped 5 bases from V and 6 bases from J, with 20 bases between. This CDR3 is built from 15 residues. Germline V lookup: CDR1 LNHNV, CDR2 YYDKDF (reference sequence). CDR3 nucleotide sequence: TGTGCCACCAGCCTCCGCCGTTGGGCTAGCTTCGAGCAGTACTTC. Its protein is CATSLRRWASFEQYF.

This chain uses TRBV27 with TRBJ2-1; D remains unclear. This CDR3 has 15 residues. Per the germline V gene, CDR1 is MNHEY and CDR2 is SMNVEV (reference sequence). Trimming stripped 0 bases from V and 4 bases from J, with 10 bases between. Here the CDR3 reads CASSLSVTGYNEQFF. The CDR3 DNA follows: TGTGCCAGCAGTTTATCAGTGACGGGTTACAATGAGCAGTTCTTC.

The V gene is TRBV7-9, the J gene TRBJ1-5, with 8 bases that match TRBD1. This CDR3 is built from 15 residues. Per the germline V gene, CDR1 is SEHNR and CDR2 is FQNEAQ (reference sequence). After removal of 4 bases from V and 4 bases from J, the junction contained 6 bases not matched to a gene. The CDR3 sequence: CASSSGQGENQPQHF. CDR3 sequence (DNA): TGTGCCAGCAGCTCAGGACAGGGAGAGAATCAGCCCCAGCATTTT.